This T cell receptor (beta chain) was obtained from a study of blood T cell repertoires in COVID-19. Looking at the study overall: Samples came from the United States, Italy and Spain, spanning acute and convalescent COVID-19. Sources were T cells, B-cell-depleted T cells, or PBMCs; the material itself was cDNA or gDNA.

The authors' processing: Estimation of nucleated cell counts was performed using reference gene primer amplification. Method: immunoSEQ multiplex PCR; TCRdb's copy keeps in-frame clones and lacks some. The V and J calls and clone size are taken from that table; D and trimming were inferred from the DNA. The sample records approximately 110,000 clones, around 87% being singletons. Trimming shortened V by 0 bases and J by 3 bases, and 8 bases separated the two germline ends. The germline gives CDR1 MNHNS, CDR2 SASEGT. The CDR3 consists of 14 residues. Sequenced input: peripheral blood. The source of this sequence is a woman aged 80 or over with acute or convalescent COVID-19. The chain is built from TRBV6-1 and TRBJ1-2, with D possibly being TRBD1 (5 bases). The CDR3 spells CASSEAQGYYGYTF. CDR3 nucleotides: TGTGCCAGCAGTGAAGCGCAGGGTTACTATGGCTACACCTTC.